This T cell receptor (beta chain) derives from a study of T cell changes during pregnancy in multiple sclerosis. Germline V CDR1 and CDR2: MNHEY, SMNVEV (reference sequence). The CDR3 contains 15 residues. The V gene end was trimmed by 5 bases and the J gene end by 0 bases; junction bases not matched to a gene: 5. Data came from immunoSEQ multiplex PCR; TCRdb stores just in-frame clones and leaves some out. The table records roughly 38,000 clones, around 90% of them present only once. The origin of this receptor is a female donor in good health, enrolled as a control in a pregnancy study. The genes are TRBV27 and TRBJ2-3, with TRBD1 identical over 7 bases. This material consisted of peripheral blood, taken in the third trimester of pregnancy. In nucleotides, the CDR3 is TGTGCCAGCAGTGCACCGGGACAGAGCACAGATACGCAGTATTTT. The encoded protein is CASSAPGQSTDTQYF.